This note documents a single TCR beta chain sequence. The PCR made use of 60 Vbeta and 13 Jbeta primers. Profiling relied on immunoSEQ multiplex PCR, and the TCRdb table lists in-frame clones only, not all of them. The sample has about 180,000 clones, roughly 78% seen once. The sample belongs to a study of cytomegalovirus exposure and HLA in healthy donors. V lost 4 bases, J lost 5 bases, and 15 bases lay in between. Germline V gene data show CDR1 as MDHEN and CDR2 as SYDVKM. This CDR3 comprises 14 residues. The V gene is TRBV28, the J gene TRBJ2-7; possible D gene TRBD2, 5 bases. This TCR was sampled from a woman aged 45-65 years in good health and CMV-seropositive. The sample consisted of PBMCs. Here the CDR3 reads CASSSPSLGDEQYF. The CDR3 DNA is TGTGCCAGCAGTTCCCCCTCCCTCGGGGACGAGCAGTACTTC.